Below are 14 T cell receptor beta chains sequenced from a single sample in a study of OX40 agonist ivuxolimab in advanced cancers. Generated by immunoSEQ multiplex PCR, the TCRdb table keeps only in-frame clones and is missing some. Of fewer than 25,000 clones listed, roughly 84% are singletons. The sample was CD4+ or CD8+ T cells sorted from blood, taken in a trial of the OX40 agonist ivuxolimab. The receptors shown here come from an adult with an advanced solid tumor such as melanoma, head and neck, liver or kidney cancer.

This clone came up a few times. This sequence joins TRBV5-5 and TRBJ1-2; D is unclear. V lost 0 bases and J 4 bases, leaving 7 bases between the germline ends. Germline V gene sequence: CDR1 SGHKS, CDR2 YYEKEE (reference sequence). CDR3 length: 13 residues. Here the CDR3 reads CASSLGGPYGYTF. DNA of the CDR3: TGTGCCAGCAGCTTGGGAGGGCCCTATGGCTACACCTTC.

This clone occurred many times. CDR3 nucleotides: TGTGCCAGCAGCTTGGGGGCTAGCGGGAGCTTCAATGAGCAGTTCTTC. This encodes CASSLGASGSFNEQFF. This sequence joins TRBV5-4 and TRBJ2-1; 10 nucleotides line up with TRBD2. V shed 0 bases and J 6 bases; nucleotides not matched to a gene: 6. The germline V gene encodes CDR1 SGHNT and CDR2 YYREEE (reference sequence). The CDR3 is 16 residues long.

This clone came up a few times. The V call is TRBV2, the J call TRBJ2-2, with D possibly TRBD1 on 6 matching bases. The CDR3 has 19 amino acids. CDR1 is SNHLY, CDR2 FYNNEI, per germline. V lost 4 bases, J lost 3 bases, and 24 bases lay in between. CDR3 coding DNA: TGTGCCAGCAGTGGGGTGTCCCCAGTAACAGGGTTGGACACCGGGGAGCTGTTTTTT. Encoded protein: CASSGVSPVTGLDTGELFF.

There are a few counts of this clone. CDR3 in DNA: TGTGCCAGCAGCCCCCGTAGTGCGACAGAGGGCTACGAGCAGTACTTC. This sequence encodes CASSPRSATEGYEQYF. The V and J genes are TRBV7-8 and TRBJ2-7; D might be TRBD1 or TRBD2, each matching 5 bases. CDR3 length: 16 amino acids. Per germline, CDR1 SGHVS and CDR2 FQNEAQ. Trimming removed 5 bases from V and 3 bases from J, with 20 bases in between.

The V gene is TRBV9, the J gene TRBJ1-4; TRBD1 aligns across 9 bases. Trimming removed 4 bases from V and 8 bases from J; junction bases left unmatched: 6. The CDR3 runs to 14 residues. Germline lookup yields CDR1 SGDLS and CDR2 YYNGEE. The CDR3, as DNA: TGTGCCAGCAGCTCCCGACAGGGGGAGGAAAAACTGTTTTTT. Translation gives CASSSRQGEEKLFF.

The chain couples TRBV4-1 to TRBJ2-7, with 8 bases fitting TRBD2. The trim removed 0 bases at V and 6 bases at J, leaving 4 bases unmatched. The CDR3 extends over 14 amino acids. In germline, CDR1 is MGHRA, CDR2 YSYEKL. The CDR3 DNA reads as TGCGCCAGCAGCCAAGAAGAGCGGGGGCGCGAGCAGTACTTC. Amino acids: CASSQEERGREQYF.

CDR3 bases: TGTGCCAGCAGCTTAGGTCTAGCTTTAGATACGCAGTATTTT. It encodes CASSLGLALDTQYF. The chain has TRBV13 and TRBJ2-3; TRBD2 might be the D (5 bases). V shed 0 bases and J shed 5 bases, with 9 bases lying between them. The CDR3 has 14 amino acids. CDR1 is PRHDT and CDR2 is FYEKMQ in the germline V gene (reference sequence).

This clone was seen once. The chain couples TRBV9 to TRBJ1-2; D not certain. Trimming stripped 2 bases from V and 6 bases from J, with 11 bases between. CDR1 and CDR2 from the germline V gene are SGDLS and YYNGEE. This CDR3 is built from 13 residues. The CDR3 loop reads CASSVGQRNGYTF. In nucleotides, the CDR3 is TGTGCCAGCAGCGTTGGGCAGAGAAATGGCTACACCTTC.

The V gene is TRBV7-9, the J gene TRBJ2-3; TRBD2 matches at 11 bases. The V gene end was trimmed by 5 bases and the J gene end by 0 bases; junction bases not matched to a gene: 4. This CDR3 is 16 amino acids long. Germline lookup yields CDR1 SEHNR and CDR2 FQNEAQ (reference sequence). CDR3 amino acids: CASSETSGASTDTQYF. CDR3 bases: TGTGCCAGCAGCGAGACTAGCGGGGCTAGCACAGATACGCAGTATTTT.

This chain uses TRBV29-1 with TRBJ2-3; tentative D call: TRBD2 (5 bases). The CDR3 totals 15 residues. CDR1 and CDR2 (germline): SQVTM, ANQGSEA. The V gene lost 3 bases and the J gene lost 0 bases, with 13 bases spanning the gap. This CDR3 reads CSVDPRERSTDTQYF. The CDR3 nucleotides are TGCAGCGTTGATCCTAGGGAGCGAAGCACAGATACGCAGTATTTT.

The CDR3 here is CASSFSGYQETQYF. The CDR3, as DNA: TGTGCCAGCAGCTTCTCAGGGTATCAAGAGACCCAGTACTTC. The V and J genes are TRBV5-6 and TRBJ2-5; D may be TRBD1 (5 bases). V was clipped by 2 bases and J by 2 bases, with 10 bases between them. The CDR3 runs 14 residues. The germline V gene has CDR1 SGHDT and CDR2 YYEEEE.

The chain combines TRBV12-2 with TRBJ2-7; the table assigns TRBD2, which was not confirmed against the DNA. TRBV12-2 is a listed pseudogene. This CDR3 contains 15 residues. CDR3 in DNA: TGTGCAAGTCGCTTAGTCGGGCTAGCAGTTTACGAGCAGTACTTC. Encoded protein: CASRLVGLAVYEQYF.

This chain links TRBV19 with TRBJ2-5; a weak D match, TRBD2 (6 bases). The V end was cut by 10 bases, the J end by 3 bases, with 18 bases between. The CDR3 is 14 residues long. Looked up from germline, CDR1 is LNHDA and CDR2 is SQIVND (reference sequence). The CDR3 coding sequence is TGTGCCACCGCCAGGAGGGGCCAAGAAGAGACCCAGTACTTC. This encodes CATARRGQEETQYF.

This rearrangement joins TRBV10-3 to TRBJ2-2, with 8 bases lining up with TRBD2. This CDR3 is built from 15 residues. The V segment lost 4 bases and the J segment 1 base; nucleotides outside the gene matches: 2. Germline-derived CDR1 and CDR2 are ENHRY and SYGVKD. The chain's CDR3 is CAISALAENTGELFF. The CDR3 coding sequence is TGTGCCATCAGTGCACTAGCGGAGAACACCGGGGAGCTGTTTTTT.